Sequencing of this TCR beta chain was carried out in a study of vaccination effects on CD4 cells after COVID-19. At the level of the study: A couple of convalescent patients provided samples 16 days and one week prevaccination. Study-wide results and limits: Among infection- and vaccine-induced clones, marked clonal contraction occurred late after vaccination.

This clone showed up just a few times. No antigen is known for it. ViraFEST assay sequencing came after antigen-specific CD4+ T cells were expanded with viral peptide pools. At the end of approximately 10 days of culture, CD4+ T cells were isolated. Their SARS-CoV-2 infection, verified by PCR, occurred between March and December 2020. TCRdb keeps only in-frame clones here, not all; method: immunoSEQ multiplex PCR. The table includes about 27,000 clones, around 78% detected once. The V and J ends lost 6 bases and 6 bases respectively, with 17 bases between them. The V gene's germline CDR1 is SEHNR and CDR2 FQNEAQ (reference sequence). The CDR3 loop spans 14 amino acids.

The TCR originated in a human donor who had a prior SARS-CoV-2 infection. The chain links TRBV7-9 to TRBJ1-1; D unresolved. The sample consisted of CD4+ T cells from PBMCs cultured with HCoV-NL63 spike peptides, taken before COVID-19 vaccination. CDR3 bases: TGTGCCAGCAGTTCACGAGCGGACGGCCCTGAAGCTTTCTTT. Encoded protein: CASSSRADGPEAFF.